What follows describes a single T cell receptor beta chain. Its specificity is unknown. The entry originates in a study of T cells in Graves' hyperthyroidism and ophthalmopathy. Study findings and constraints: Blood also showed most of the thyroid clonotypes that were expanded above 0.001. Ophthalmopathy was predicted by the model a median of about six months ahead of onset.

Template material for amplifying TCR beta CDR3 regions consisted of RNA transcripts. Carried out on the TCR CDR3, a first-round RT-PCR used the HTBI primer set. TCRdb reanalysed the multiplex PCR reads using MiXCR and keeps one entry per CDR3 protein. Counted here are about 400,000 distinct CDR3 sequences, roughly 14% occurring once; the ten biggest clones make up under 15%. Exclusion followed for patients with uncontrolled infection, other autoimmune disease, pregnancy or lactation. It was 8 to 10 ml of fresh peripheral blood that supplied the PBMCs. This CDR3 has 18 amino acids. Germline values: CDR1 DFQATT, CDR2 SNEGSKA (reference sequence). The J segment lost 3 bases and the V segment lost 3 bases, leaving 17 bases of the junction unmatched.

This clonotype was sampled from a young man with Graves' ophthalmopathy. Sequencing was performed on blood. The chain links TRBV20-1 to TRBJ2-7; 10 positions agree with TRBD2. CDR3 sequence (DNA): TGCAGTGCTAGGTCGTTTAGCGGGAGGCCCCGGGACCGCTACGAGCAGTACTTC. The encoded protein is CSARSFSGRPRDRYEQYF.